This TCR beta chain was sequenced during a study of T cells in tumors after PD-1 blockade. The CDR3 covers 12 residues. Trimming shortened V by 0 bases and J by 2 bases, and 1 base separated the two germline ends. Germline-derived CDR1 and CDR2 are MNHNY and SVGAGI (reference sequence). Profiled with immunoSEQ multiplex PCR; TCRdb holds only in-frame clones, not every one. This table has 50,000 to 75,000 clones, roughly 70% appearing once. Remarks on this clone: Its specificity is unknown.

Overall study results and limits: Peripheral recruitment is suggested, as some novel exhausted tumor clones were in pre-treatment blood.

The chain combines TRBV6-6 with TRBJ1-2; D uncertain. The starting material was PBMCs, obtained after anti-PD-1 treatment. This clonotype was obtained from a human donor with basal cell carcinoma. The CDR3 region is CASSYSNYGYTF. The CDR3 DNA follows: TGTGCCAGCAGTTACTCGAACTATGGCTACACCTTC.